This T cell receptor (beta chain) is drawn from a study of T cell responses to AZD1222 COVID-19 vaccine. The study's findings and limits: CD4 TCRs linked to vaccination spanned spike, dominating at 160-218 and 743-854. At baseline, just a handful of AZD1222 recipients tested seropositive. Donors were largely white British and mainly female; clonal diversity was possibly underestimated.

From germline, CDR1 is SNHLY and CDR2 FYNNEI. Trimming removed 2 bases from V and 2 bases from J; junction bases left unmatched: 5. This CDR3 has 16 residues. Regarding this clone: What it binds is not known.

Data came from immunoSEQ multiplex PCR; TCRdb stores just in-frame clones and leaves some out. This sample has more than 250,000 clones, with approximately 93% found just once. The rearrangement uses TRBV2 and TRBJ2-5, with 10 nucleotides matching TRBD2. The TCR sequence derives from an adult in good health. This material consisted of peripheral blood, taken on day 0 of AZD1222 vaccination. The CDR3 reads CASSESPSGGQETQYF. The DNA for the CDR3 is TGTGCCAGCAGTGAATCTCCTAGCGGGGGACAAGAGACCCAGTACTTC.